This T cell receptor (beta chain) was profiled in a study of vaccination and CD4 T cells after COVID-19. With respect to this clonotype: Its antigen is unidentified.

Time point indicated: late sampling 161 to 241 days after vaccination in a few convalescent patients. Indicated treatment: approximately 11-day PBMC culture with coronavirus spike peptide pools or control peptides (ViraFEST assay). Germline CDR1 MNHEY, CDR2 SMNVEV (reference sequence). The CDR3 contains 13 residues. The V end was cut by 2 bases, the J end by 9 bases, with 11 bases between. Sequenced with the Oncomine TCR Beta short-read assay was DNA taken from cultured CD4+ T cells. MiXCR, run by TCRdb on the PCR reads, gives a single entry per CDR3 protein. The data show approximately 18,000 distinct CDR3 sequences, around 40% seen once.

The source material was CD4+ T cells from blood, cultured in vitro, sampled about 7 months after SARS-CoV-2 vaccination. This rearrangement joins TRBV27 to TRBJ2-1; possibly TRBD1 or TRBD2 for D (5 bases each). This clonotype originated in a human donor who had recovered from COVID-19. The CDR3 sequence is CASSLVRGFEQFF. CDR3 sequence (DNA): TGTGCCAGCAGTTTAGTGAGGGGCTTTGAGCAGTTCTTC.